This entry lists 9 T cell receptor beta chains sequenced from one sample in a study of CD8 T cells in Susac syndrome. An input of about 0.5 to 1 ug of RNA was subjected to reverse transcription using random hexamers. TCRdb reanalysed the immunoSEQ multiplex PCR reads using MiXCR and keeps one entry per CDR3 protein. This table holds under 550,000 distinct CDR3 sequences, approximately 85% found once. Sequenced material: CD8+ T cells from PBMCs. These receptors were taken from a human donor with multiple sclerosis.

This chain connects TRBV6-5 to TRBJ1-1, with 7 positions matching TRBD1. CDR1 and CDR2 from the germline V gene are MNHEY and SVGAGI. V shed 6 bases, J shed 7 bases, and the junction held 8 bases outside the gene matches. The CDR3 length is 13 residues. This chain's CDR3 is CASSIRDSDEAFF. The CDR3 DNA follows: TGTGCCAGCAGCATCCGGGACAGTGATGAAGCTTTCTTT.

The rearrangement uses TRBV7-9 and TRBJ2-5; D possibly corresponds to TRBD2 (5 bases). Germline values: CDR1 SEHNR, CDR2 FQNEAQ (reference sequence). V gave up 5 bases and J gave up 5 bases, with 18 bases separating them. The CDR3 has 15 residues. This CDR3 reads CASSPPPGRRETQYF. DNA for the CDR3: TGTGCCAGCAGCCCCCCTCCGGGAAGGAGGGAGACCCAGTACTTC.

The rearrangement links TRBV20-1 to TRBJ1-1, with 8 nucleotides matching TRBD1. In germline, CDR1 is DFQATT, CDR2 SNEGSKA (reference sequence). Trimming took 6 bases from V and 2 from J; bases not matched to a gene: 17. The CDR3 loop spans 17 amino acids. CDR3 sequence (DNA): TGCAGTGCCCAAACAAGCGGGGTGGACAGGGCAAACACTGAAGCTTTCTTT. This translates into CSAQTSGVDRANTEAFF.

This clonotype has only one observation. CDR3 sequence reads: CASGWGPGYGYTF. In nucleotides, the CDR3 is TGTGCTAGTGGCTGGGGCCCGGGCTATGGCTACACCTTC. The chain has TRBV12-5 and TRBJ1-2; tentatively, D is TRBD1 (5 bases). V gave up 6 bases and J gave up 4 bases, with 12 bases separating them. CDR1 is LGHNT, CDR2 FRNRAP, per germline. This CDR3 spans 13 amino acids.

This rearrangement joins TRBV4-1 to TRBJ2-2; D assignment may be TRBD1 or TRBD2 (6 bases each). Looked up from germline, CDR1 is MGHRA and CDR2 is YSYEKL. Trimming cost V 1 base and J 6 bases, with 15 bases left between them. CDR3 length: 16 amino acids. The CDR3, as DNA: TGCGCCAGCAGCCAAGTAGTCCCGGAGGGGGCCGGGGAGCTGTTTTTT. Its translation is CASSQVVPEGAGELFF.

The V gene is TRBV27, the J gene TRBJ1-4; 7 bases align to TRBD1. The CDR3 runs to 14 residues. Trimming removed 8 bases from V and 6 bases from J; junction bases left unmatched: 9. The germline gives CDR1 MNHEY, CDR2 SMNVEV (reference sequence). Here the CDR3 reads CASGPGGGDEKLFF. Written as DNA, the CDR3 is TGTGCCAGCGGACCAGGGGGTGGGGATGAAAAACTGTTTTTT.

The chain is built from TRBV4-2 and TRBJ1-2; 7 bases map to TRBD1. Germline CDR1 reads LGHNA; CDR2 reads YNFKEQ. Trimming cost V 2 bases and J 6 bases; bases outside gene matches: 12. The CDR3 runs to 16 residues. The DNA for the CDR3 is TGTGCCAGCAGCCAAAACGGACAGGCGGGGAGGAATGGCTACACCTTC. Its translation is CASSQNGQAGRNGYTF.

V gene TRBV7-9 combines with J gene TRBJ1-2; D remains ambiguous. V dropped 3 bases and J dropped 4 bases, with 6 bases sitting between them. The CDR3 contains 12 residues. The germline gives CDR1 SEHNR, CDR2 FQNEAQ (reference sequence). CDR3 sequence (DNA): TGTGCCAGCAGCTTGCAGGCCTATGGCTACACCTTC. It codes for CASSLQAYGYTF.

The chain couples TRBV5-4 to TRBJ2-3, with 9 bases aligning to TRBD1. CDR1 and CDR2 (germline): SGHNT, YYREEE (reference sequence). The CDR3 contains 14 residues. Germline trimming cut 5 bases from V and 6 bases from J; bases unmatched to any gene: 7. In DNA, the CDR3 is TGTGCCAGCAGTGACGACAGGGGGTTCGATACGCAGTATTTT. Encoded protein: CASSDDRGFDTQYF.